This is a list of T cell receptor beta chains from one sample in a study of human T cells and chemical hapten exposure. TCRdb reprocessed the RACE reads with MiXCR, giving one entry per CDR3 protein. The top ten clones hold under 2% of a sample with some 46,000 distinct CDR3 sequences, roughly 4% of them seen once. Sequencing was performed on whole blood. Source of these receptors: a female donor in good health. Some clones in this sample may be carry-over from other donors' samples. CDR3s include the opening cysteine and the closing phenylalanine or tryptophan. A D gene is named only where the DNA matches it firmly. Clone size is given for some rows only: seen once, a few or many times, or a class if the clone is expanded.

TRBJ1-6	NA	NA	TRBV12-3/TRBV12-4	TGTGCCAGCAGTTTAACGGGGAATTCACCCCTCCACTTT	CASSLTGNSPLHF
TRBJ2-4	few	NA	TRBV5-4	TGTGCCAGCAGCCCGGACTCTCTCGAAAACATTCAGTACTTC	CASSPDSLENIQYF
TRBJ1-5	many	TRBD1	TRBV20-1	TGCAGTGCCCTACAGGGGGATCAGCCCCAGCATTTT	CSALQGDQPQHF
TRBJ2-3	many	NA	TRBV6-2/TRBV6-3	TGTGCCAGCAGTTACTCGACGGGTGTATCGGTTCCTAGCACAGATACGCAGTATTTT	CASSYSTGVSVPSTDTQYF
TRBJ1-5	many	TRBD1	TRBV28	TGTGCCAGCAGTTTATTGGGACAGCGGGGCCAGCCCCAGCATTTT	CASSLLGQRGQPQHF
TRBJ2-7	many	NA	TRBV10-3	TGTGCCATCAGTGAGTCACCTGGACCCTACGAGCAGTACTTC	CAISESPGPYEQYF
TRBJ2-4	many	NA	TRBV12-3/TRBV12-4	TGTGCCAGCAGTCTCGCTGAGGGAGCCAAAAACATTCAGTACTTC	CASSLAEGAKNIQYF
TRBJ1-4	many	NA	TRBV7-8	TGTGCCAGCAGCTTTGTGGGACACTTAGAAAAACTGTTTTTT	CASSFVGHLEKLFF
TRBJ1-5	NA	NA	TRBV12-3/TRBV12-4	TGTGCCAGCAGTTTCCTCCCCCATAGTTCTCAGCCCCAGAATTTT	CASSFLPHSSQPQNF
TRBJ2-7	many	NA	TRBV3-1	TGTGCCAGCAGCAACCGGGACGCCTACGAGCAGTACTTC	CASSNRDAYEQYF
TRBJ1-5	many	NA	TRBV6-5	TGTGCCAGCAGTTACTCGTCAGGGCCCGCCGGGCCCCAGCATTTT	CASSYSSGPAGPQHF
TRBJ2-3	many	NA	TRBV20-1	TGCAGTGCTAGAGATCGGCCAGGGGTCACAGATACGCAGTATTTT	CSARDRPGVTDTQYF
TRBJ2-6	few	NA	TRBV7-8	TGTGCCAGCAGAGTCCGGGGAGGCTCTGGGGCCAACGTCCTGACTTTC	CASRVRGGSGANVLTF
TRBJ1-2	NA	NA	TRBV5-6	TGTGCCAGCAGCTTGGGTCGACAGCCCTATGGCTACACCTTC	CASSLGRQPYGYTF
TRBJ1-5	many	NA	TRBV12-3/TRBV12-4	TGTGCCAGCAGTTTAGGGGGGTGGATGGGCAATCAGCCCCAGCATTTT	CASSLGGWMGNQPQHF
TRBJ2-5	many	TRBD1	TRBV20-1	TGCAGTGCTCCGGACAGGTCGACGCAAGAGACCCAGTACTTC	CSAPDRSTQETQYF
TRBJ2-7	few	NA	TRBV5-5	TGTGCCAGCAGTACCCGAGCTGGGTCCCCCTACGAGCAGTACTTC	CASSTRAGSPYEQYF
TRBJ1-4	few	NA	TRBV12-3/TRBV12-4	TGTGCCAGCAGTTTTCGTCAAGGAGAAAAACTGTTTTTT	CASSFRQGEKLFF
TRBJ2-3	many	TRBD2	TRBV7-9	TGTGCCAGCAGCTTGGCTAGCGGGGGGGGGGAAGATACGCAGTATTTT	CASSLASGGGEDTQYF
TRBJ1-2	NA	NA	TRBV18	TGTGCCGGGGCTATCGTTGGTATCTATGGCTACACCTTC	CAGAIVGIYGYTF
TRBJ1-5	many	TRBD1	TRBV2	TGTGGGGGACAGGGCGCTAGCAATCAGCCCCAGCATTTT	CGGQGASNQPQHF
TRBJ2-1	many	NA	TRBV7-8	TGTGCCAGCAGCTTAGCGGGGGGCAACTACAATGAGCAGTTCTTC	CASSLAGGNYNEQFF
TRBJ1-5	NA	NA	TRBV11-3	TGTGCCAGCAGCTTAGTTTGCACTCCGGGTGTGGGGAATCAGCCCCAGCATTTT	CASSLVCTPGVGNQPQHF
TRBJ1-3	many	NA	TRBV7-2	TGTGCCAGCAGCTCGGACGGACTCTCTGGAAACACCATATATTTT	CASSSDGLSGNTIYF
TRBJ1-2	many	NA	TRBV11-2	TGTGCCAGCAGCTTCCAACACCTCGGACAGACCGACTTTAACTATGGCTACACCTTC	CASSFQHLGQTDFNYGYTF
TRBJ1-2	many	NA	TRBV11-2	TGTGCCAGCAGCGTTAGATCACAGGGTATTAATGGCTACACCTTC	CASSVRSQGINGYTF
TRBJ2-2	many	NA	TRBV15	TGTGCCACCAGCAGAGATCGGGTTGAGGGGACCGGGGAGCTGTTTTTT	CATSRDRVEGTGELFF
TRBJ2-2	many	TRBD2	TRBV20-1	TGCAGTGCTAGGGTGACTAGCGGGGGGCCCACCGGGGAGCTGTTTTTT	CSARVTSGGPTGELFF
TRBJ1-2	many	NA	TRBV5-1	TGCGCCAGCAGCCCCGACGAAACCTATGGCTACACCTTC	CASSPDETYGYTF
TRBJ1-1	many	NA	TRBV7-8	TGTGCCAGCAGCTTATTGGGATTCCACACTGAAGCTTTCTTT	CASSLLGFHTEAFF
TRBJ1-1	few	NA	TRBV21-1	TGTGCCAGCAGCAAATGGGGGCAGGACACTGAAGCTTTCTTT	CASSKWGQDTEAFF
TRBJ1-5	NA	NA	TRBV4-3	TGCGCCAGCAGCCCAGGCCCCGGGGTTGACAATCAGCCCCAGCATTTT	CASSPGPGVDNQPQHF
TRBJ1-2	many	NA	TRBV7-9	TGTGCCAGCAGCTCGGTCGGGGGGCGCACTGGAAATGGCTACACCTTC	CASSSVGGRTGNGYTF
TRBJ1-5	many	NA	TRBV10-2	TGCGCCAGCAGTGAGGGGCTCCAAGTGGGGAGCAATCAGCCCCAGCATTTT	CASSEGLQVGSNQPQHF
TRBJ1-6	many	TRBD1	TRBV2	TGTGCCAGCAGTGCTAGACGGACAGGACAGAATTCACCCCTCCACTTT	CASSARRTGQNSPLHF
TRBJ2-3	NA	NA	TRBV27	TGTGCCAGCAGTTTATTTAGGGGTTTAGCAGATACGCAGTATTTT	CASSLFRGLADTQYF
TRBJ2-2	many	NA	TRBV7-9	TGTGCCAGCAGCTCCCCCGATAGACAGACCGGGGAGCTGTTTTTT	CASSSPDRQTGELFF
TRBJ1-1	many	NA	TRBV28	TGTGCCAGCAGTCCTGGACAGAACACTGAAGCTTTCTTT	CASSPGQNTEAFF
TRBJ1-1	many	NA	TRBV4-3	TGCGCCAGCAGCTTCCGGGACTTTAACACTGAAGCTTTCTTT	CASSFRDFNTEAFF
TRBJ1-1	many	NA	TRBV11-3	TGTGCCAGCAGCTTAGATAGTGGAGGAGCGGGGAAGGCAACTGAAGCTTTCTTT	CASSLDSGGAGKATEAFF
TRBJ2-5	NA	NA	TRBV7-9	TGTGCCAGCAGCTCCTCTAGCGTCCAAGAGACCCAGTACTTC	CASSSSSVQETQYF
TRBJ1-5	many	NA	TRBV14	TGTGCCAGCAGCCGGAGCAGTTTAGGTAACAATCAGCCCCAGCATTTT	CASSRSSLGNNQPQHF